These 10 T cell receptor beta chains were all obtained from the same sample, sequenced in a study of cytomegalovirus exposure and HLA in healthy donors. The PCR employed 60 Vbeta primers together with 13 Jbeta primers. The data were produced by immunoSEQ multiplex PCR, yet TCRdb's version contains in-frame clones alone and is incomplete. Here the sample spans 110,000 to 150,000 clones, around two thirds being singletons. Sequenced input: PBMCs. The receptors shown here come from a man between 18 and 29 years old in good health and CMV-seropositive.

The chain joins TRBV28 to TRBJ2-2; 7 bases align to TRBD2. Germline lookup yields CDR1 MDHEN and CDR2 SYDVKM. The ends lost 3 bases at V and 5 bases at J; junction bases unmatched: 6. CDR3 length: 15 amino acids. In DNA form, the CDR3 reads TGTGCCAGCAGTTTGGGCGGGAGTGATACCGGGGAGCTGTTTTTT. Its protein product is CASSLGGSDTGELFF. The full variable domain, in which reference TRBV28 and TRBJ2-2 provide the parts outside the CDR3, is DVKVTQSSRYLVKRTGEKVFLECVQDMDHENMFWYRQDPGLGLRLIYFSYDVKMKEKGDIPEGYSVSREKKERFSLILESASTNQTSMYLCASSLGGSDTGELFFGEGSRLTVL.

The genes are TRBV10-1 and TRBJ2-7; D remains unclear. The V end was cut by 8 bases, the J end by 5 bases, with 13 bases between. The CDR3 has 12 amino acids. Germline V lookup: CDR1 WNHNN, CDR2 SYGVQD (reference sequence). CDR3 amino acids: CASGVPGNEQYF. The CDR3 bases are TGCGCCAGCGGAGTCCCGGGTAACGAGCAGTACTTC.

The rearrangement uses TRBV5-1 and TRBJ1-2, with D perhaps TRBD1 (6 bases). From germline, CDR1 is SGHRS and CDR2 YFSETQ. Trimming took off 5 bases at V and 6 bases at J, with 14 bases between the two ends. CDR3 length: 13 residues. For the CDR3, the DNA is TGCGCCAGCAGGCCTTTACAGGGAGATGGCTACACCTTC. It specifies CASRPLQGDGYTF. Full variable domain (remainder filled in from reference TRBV5-1 and TRBJ1-2): KAGVTQTPRYLIKTRGQQVTLSCSPISGHRSVSWYQQTPGQGLQFLFEYFSETQRNKGNFPGRFSGRQFSNSRSEMNVSTLELGDSALYLCASRPLQGDGYTFGSGTRLTVV.

The V call is TRBV19, the J call TRBJ2-7, with D possibly being TRBD1 (5 bases). V shed 9 bases and J shed 0 bases, with 9 bases lying between them. The CDR3 is 12 residues long. The germline gives CDR1 LNHDA, CDR2 SQIVND (reference sequence). The CDR3 protein is CASGQYSYEQYF. In DNA, the CDR3 is TGTGCCAGCGGACAATACTCCTACGAGCAGTACTTC.

The chain is built from TRBV27 and TRBJ2-7; no definite D call. The CDR3 extends over 13 amino acids. V gave up 5 bases and J gave up 3 bases, with 11 bases separating them. CDR1 MNHEY and CDR2 SMNVEV come from the germline V gene (reference sequence). CDR3 region: CASSPAPGYEQYF. CDR3 sequence (DNA): TGTGCCAGCAGTCCTGCGCCCGGCTACGAGCAGTACTTC.

In its sample, this clone was seen a few times. This chain joins TRBV4-1 and TRBJ2-2; 10 bases agree with TRBD1. From germline, CDR1 is MGHRA and CDR2 YSYEKL. The CDR3 runs to 16 residues. V shed 4 bases and J 6 bases; nucleotides not matched to a gene: 8. CDR3 sequence (DNA): TGCGCCAGCAGCCCCCTGGGACAGGGGTGGGCCGGGGAGCTGTTTTTT. Encoded protein: CASSPLGQGWAGELFF.

The chain is built from TRBV28 and TRBJ2-2; 9 nucleotides line up with TRBD1. This CDR3 spans 15 amino acids. Germline assignment: CDR1 MDHEN and CDR2 SYDVKM. With 7 bases clipped from V and 5 bases from J, the junction kept 8 bases outside the gene matches. The CDR3 sequence: CASIWGQGGTGELFF. The CDR3 nucleotides read TGTGCCAGCATCTGGGGACAGGGTGGGACCGGGGAGCTGTTTTTT. The whole variable domain, remainder taken from reference TRBV28 and TRBJ2-2, is DVKVTQSSRYLVKRTGEKVFLECVQDMDHENMFWYRQDPGLGLRLIYFSYDVKMKEKGDIPEGYSVSREKKERFSLILESASTNQTSMYLCASIWGQGGTGELFFGEGSRLTVL.

V usage is TRBV28 and J usage is TRBJ2-7; 9 bases are shared with TRBD2. The CDR3 is 15 amino acids. Trimming took 2 bases from V and 2 from J; bases not matched to a gene: 4. Germline V CDR1 and CDR2: MDHEN, SYDVKM. The CDR3 coding sequence is TGTGCCAGCAGTTTAACCCTAGCGGGAACCTACGAGCAGTACTTC. Residues: CASSLTLAGTYEQYF.

This clone was counted once. This chain connects TRBV30 to TRBJ2-3; tentatively, D is TRBD2 (5 bases). V was pared by 4 bases and J by 0 bases, with 8 bases between. The CDR3 runs 13 residues. The germline V gene encodes CDR1 GTSNPN and CDR2 SVGIG (reference sequence). The CDR3 nucleotides read TGTGCCTGGAACGGACTCAGCACAGATACGCAGTATTTT. The encoded protein is CAWNGLSTDTQYF.

V and J are TRBV27 and TRBJ2-7, with a tentative D call TRBD1 (5 bases). Trimming pared 3 bases from V and 3 bases from J, leaving 12 bases between. The CDR3 consists of 14 residues. The V gene's germline CDR1 is MNHEY and CDR2 SMNVEV (reference sequence). The CDR3 DNA sequence: TGTGCCAGCAGTTTCTATCAGGGAAACTACGAGCAGTACTTC. Translation gives CASSFYQGNYEQYF.